This T cell receptor beta chain was sequenced in a study of blood T cells in healthy people across ages (dated by TCRdb to between 2015 and 2016). As for the study more broadly: In model experiments, template switching captured about one uniquely barcoded TCR beta cDNA molecule for every two T cells. Using deep sequencing normalized with unique cDNA molecular identifiers, the study measured how TCR beta repertoire diversity changes with age. Four age groups were formed from the donors: young (average approximately 15 years), middle-aged (just under 40), aged (about 62) and long-lived (82). For two donors (one aged 18 to 30 and one aged 80 or older), the study analyzed two additional independent replicas of 1 million unique cDNA reads from the same blood draw.

Beyond this particular receptor, the publication reports: Conclusive comparison of naive and antigen-experienced compartments was prevented by the profiling of bulk unsorted PBMCs. Observed TCR beta diversity per million T cells fell roughly linearly with age, and a significant reduction was already apparent by age about 36. The percentage of naive T cells measured by flow cytometry correlated strongly with observed TCR beta diversity. Donor CMV infection status was unknown, potentially confounding age-related changes in expanded clonotypes. Estimates of total diversity from one million sequenced T cells were regarded as lower bounds and underestimates. Compared with the aged group, the long-lived group had more naive CD4+ T cells, fewer expanded clones and increased TCR diversity, suggesting age selection.

Receptor amplification or capture employed 5' RACE. Sequenced using an Illumina HiSeq 2500. A second PCR of roughly 7 to 11 cycles was performed with a sample-barcoded 5' primer and a J-beta primer mix. A template-switch 5' adaptor carrying 12 random nucleotides introduced a unique molecular identifier onto each TCR beta cDNA molecule. Each sample yielded at least 3 million CDR3-containing paired-end reads. The Mint cDNA synthesis kit, primed by a TRBC-specific oligonucleotide, was used to synthesize first-strand cDNA from all RNA. Following uracil-DNA glycosylase treatment, a first 18-cycle PCR with universal primers M1SS and BC2_uni_R was performed on all cDNA. Concerning the study's data processing: For normalization, 1 million high-quality reads, each with a distinct molecular identifier, were randomly selected from each sample. Reads with shared molecular identifiers were discarded instead of being binned into consensus sequences. MiTCR, set to a Q25 quality threshold and the strictest error-elimination algorithm, was used for CDR3 identification, clonotype clustering and error correction. A nonparametric unseen species model with Euler transformation was used to estimate lower-bound total TCR beta diversity. TCRdb reprocessing: public reads trimmed at Q25 with fastp, clones called with MiXCR, in-frame beta chains kept. For every CDR3 protein sequence, its rows merge into one entry that carries the most common genes and DNA. It is TCRdb's table, rather than the study itself, that gives the V and J calls and clone size. This sample has about 930,000 distinct CDR3 sequences in its table, and approximately 32% of those were observed once. The ten largest account for roughly a tenth of the sample.

This clonotype was recorded many times. The specificity of this receptor is unknown. Within one base of it there is no much larger clone, and no base qualities were kept. The CDR3, cysteine through phenylalanine, is 16 amino acids long. Left in the record is the CDR3 DNA by itself, 48 bases read in frame from the first base. CDR1 and CDR2 are read off the germline V gene (reference sequence) as DFQATT and SNEGSKA. After removal of 1 base from V and 2 bases from J, the junction retains 7 bases not matched to a gene. Systemically healthy Caucasian individuals from Russia, approximately 39 in total and aged roughly 6 to 95 years, were included as donors. Each donor gave ten milliliters of peripheral blood, drawn into EDTA-treated Vacutainer tubes. Ficoll-Paque density-gradient centrifugation was used to isolate PBMCs, with at least 7 million obtained per sample. Total RNA, at least 6 micrograms per sample, was extracted from PBMCs with Trizol reagent. For every donor, an aliquot of PBMCs went through flow cytometry to measure the percentages of naive CD45RAhigh/CD27high T cells.

These sequences were also reported in another study, on T cells of mothers and their children. The second publication reports: Donors were nine systemically healthy Caucasian individuals: three mothers and their six children. cDNA synthesis used all of the extracted RNA, with approximately 1.4 ug of RNA in each 15 ul reaction. In the second PCR, sample barcodes and 2-4 random nucleotides were introduced via the M1S primer. More than 8.5 million TCR beta CDR3 reads were obtained from each mother, and millions of reads were obtained from each child. Thymic selection shapes the output of TCR recombination in a similar way in related and unrelated pairs, and inherited differences have a minor effect. Related mother-child pairs always showed normalized repertoire overlap that was slightly higher than in unrelated mother-child pairs, though the difference was never significant. No persistent microchimeric T cell clones were detected, at a sensitivity of approximately 110 clones per million clonotypes. Deep NGS was used in the study to compare the TCR beta repertoires of mothers and children and to look for features that separate related mother-child pairs from unrelated individuals. On average, the children were approximately 11 +/- 4 years old, while the mothers were 40 +/- 4 years old. After adapter ligation was performed with NEBNext reagents, the libraries were sequenced on an Illumina HiSeq 2000 with 100+100 nt paired-end reads. To avoid cross-contamination, the mother libraries and the child libraries were prepared a month apart and sequenced in separate runs. For each donor, somewhere between roughly 500,000 and 2,100,000 distinct TCR beta clonotypes were identified. Naive TCR beta clonotypes were estimated from low-frequency clonotypes matched to each donor's FACS-determined naive share, without sorting.

This TCR came from a woman aged 35 to 49 in good health. Sequencing input: blood. This receptor chain uses TRBV20-1 and TRBJ2-7, with 11 central nucleotides matching TRBD1. The CDR3 region reads CSARAGGTGGPYEQYF. The DNA sequence is as follows: TGCAGTGCTAGAGCCGGAGGGACAGGGGGACCCTACGAGCAGTACTTC.